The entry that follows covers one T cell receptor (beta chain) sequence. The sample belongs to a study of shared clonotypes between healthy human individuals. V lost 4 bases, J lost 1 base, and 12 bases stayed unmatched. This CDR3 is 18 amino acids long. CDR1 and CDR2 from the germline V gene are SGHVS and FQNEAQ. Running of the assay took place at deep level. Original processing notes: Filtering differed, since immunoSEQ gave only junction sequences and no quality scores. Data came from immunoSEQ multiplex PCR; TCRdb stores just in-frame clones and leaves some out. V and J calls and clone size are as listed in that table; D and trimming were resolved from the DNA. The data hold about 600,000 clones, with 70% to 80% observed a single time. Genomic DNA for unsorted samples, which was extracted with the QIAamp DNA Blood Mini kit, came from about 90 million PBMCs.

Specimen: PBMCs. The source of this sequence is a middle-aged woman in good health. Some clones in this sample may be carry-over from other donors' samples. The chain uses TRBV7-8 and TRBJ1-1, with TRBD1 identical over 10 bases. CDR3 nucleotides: TGTGCCAGCAGCTGGGTCGGGACAGGGGTAGGTGGGAACACTGAAGCTTTCTTT. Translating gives CASSWVGTGVGGNTEAFF. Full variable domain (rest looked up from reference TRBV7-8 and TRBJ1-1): GAGVSQSPRYKVAKRGQDVALRCDPISGHVSLFWYQQALGQGPEFLTYFQNEAQLDKSGLPSDRFFAERPEGSVSTLKIQRTQQEDSAVYLCASSWVGTGVGGNTEAFFGQGTRLTVV.